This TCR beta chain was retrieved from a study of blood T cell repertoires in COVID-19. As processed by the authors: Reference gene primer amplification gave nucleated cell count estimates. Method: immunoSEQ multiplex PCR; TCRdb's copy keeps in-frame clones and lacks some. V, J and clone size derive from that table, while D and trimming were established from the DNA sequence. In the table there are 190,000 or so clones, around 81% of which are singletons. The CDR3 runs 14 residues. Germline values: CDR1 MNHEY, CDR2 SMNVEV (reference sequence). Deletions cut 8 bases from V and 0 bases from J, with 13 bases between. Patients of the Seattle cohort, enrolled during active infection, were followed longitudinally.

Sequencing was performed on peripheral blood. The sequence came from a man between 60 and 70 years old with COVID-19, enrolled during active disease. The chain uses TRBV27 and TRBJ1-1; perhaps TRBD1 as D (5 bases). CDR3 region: CASALRQMNTEAFF. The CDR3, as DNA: TGTGCCAGCGCACTAAGACAGATGAACACTGAAGCTTTCTTT.